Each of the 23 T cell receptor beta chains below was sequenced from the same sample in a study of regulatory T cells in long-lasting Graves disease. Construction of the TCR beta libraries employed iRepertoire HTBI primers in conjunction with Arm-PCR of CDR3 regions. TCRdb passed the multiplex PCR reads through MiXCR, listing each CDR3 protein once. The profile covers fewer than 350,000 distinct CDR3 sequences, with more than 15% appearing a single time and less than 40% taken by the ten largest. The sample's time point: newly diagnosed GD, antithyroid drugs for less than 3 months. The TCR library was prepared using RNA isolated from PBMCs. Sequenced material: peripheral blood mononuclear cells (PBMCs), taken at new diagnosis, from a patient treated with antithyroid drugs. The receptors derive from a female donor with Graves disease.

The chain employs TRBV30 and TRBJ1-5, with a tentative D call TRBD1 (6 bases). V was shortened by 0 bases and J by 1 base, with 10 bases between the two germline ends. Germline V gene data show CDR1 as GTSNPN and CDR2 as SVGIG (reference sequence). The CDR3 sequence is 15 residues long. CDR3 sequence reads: CAWSVGTMSNQPQHF. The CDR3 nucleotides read TGTGCCTGGAGTGTGGGGACAATGAGCAATCAGCCCCAGCATTTT.

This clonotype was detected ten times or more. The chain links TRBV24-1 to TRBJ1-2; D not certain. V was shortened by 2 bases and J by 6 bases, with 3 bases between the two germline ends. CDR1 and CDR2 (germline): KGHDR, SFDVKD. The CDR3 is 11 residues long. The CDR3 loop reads CATSDSDGYTF. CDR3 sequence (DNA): TGTGCCACCAGTGATTCGGATGGCTACACCTTC.

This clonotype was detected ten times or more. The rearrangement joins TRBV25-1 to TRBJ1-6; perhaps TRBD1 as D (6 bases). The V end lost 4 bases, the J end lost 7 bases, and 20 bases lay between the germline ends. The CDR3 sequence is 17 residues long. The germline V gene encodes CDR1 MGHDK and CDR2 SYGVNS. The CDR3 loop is CASSGSYHRVLNSPLHF. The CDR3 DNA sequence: TGTGCCAGCAGTGGTTCGTACCACAGGGTTTTGAATTCACCCCTCCACTTT.

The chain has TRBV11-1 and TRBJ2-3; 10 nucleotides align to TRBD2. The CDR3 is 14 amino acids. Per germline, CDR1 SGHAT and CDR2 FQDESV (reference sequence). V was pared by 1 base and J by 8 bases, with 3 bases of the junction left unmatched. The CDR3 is CASSLEAGGSTQYF. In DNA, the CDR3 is TGTGCCAGCAGCTTAGAAGCGGGAGGGAGTACGCAGTATTTT.

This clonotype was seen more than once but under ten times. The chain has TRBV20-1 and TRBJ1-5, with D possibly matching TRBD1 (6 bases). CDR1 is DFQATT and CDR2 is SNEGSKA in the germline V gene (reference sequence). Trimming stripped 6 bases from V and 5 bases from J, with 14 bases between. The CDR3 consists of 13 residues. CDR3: CSARRDNDQPQHF. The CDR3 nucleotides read TGCAGTGCCCGGAGGGACAACGATCAGCCCCAGCATTTT.

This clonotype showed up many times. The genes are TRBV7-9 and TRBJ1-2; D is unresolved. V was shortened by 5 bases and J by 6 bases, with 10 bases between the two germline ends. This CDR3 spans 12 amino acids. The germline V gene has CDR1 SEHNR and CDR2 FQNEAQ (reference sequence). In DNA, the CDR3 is TGTGCCAGCAGCCAAGTGGAGGATGGCTACACCTTC. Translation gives CASSQVEDGYTF. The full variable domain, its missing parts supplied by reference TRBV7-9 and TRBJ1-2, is DTGVSQNPRHKITKRGQNVTFRCDPISEHNRLYWYRQTLGQGPEFLTYFQNEAQLEKSRLLSDRFSAERPKGSFSTLEIQRTEQGDSAMYLCASSQVEDGYTFGSGTRLTVV.

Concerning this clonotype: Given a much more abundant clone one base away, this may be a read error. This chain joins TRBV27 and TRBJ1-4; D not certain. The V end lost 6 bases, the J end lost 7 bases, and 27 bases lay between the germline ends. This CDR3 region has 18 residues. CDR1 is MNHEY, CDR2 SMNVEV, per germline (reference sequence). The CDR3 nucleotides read TGTGCCAGCAGAAAAAATCGTGGGGAGCAATGGGGTGGTGAAAAACTGTTTTTT. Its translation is CASRKNRGEQWGGEKLFF.

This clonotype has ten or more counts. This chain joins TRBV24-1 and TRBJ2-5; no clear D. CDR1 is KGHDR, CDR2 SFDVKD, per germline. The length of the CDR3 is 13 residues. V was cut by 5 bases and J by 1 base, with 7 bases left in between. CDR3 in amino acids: CATSGGFQETQYF. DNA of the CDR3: TGTGCCACCAGTGGGGGATTCCAAGAGACCCAGTACTTC.

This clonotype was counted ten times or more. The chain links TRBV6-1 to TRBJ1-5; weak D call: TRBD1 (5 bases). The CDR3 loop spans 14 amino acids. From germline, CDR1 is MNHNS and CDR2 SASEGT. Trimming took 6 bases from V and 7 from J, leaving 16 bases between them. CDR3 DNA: TGTGCCAGCAGCCCCTCCGGCGGGGACCAGCCCCAGCATTTT. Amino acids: CASSPSGGDQPQHF.

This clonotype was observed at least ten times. CDR3 loop: CASSEALYEQFF. The CDR3 region has the DNA TGTGCCAGCAGTGAAGCCTTGTATGAGCAGTTCTTC. This sequence joins TRBV6-1 and TRBJ2-1; no clear D gene. The CDR3 totals 12 residues. Germline assignment: CDR1 MNHNS and CDR2 SASEGT. Trimming shortened V by 0 bases and J by 8 bases, and 5 bases separated the two germline ends.

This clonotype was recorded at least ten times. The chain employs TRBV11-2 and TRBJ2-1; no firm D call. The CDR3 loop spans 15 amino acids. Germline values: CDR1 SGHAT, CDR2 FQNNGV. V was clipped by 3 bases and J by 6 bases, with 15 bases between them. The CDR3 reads CASSLIRGVFNEQFF. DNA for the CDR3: TGTGCCAGCAGCTTGATCCGCGGAGTATTCAATGAGCAGTTCTTC.

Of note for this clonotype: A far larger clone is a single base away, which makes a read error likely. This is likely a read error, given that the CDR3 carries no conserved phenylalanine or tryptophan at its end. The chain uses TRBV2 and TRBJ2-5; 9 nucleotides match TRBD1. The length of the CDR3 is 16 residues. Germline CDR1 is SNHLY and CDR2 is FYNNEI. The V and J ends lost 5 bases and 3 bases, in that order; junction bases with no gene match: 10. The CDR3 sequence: CASSSDRGKWEETQYY. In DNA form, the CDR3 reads TGTGCCAGCAGTTCAGACAGGGGGAAATGGGAAGAGACCCAGTACTAC.

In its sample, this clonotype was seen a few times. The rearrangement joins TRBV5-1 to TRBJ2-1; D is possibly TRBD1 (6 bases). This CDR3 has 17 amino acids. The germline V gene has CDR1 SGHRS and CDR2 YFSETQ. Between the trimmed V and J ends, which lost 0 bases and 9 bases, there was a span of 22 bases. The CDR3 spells CASSLARGTKGLTEQFF. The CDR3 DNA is TGCGCCAGCAGCTTGGCGCGTGGGACAAAGGGGTTAACTGAGCAGTTCTTC.

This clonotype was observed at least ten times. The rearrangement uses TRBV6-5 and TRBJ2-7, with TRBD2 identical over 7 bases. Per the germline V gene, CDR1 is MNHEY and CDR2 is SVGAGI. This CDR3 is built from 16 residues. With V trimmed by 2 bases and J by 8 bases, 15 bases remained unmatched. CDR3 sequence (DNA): TGTGCCAGCAGTTACGTGCCTAGCGGATCACTACGAAAGCAGTACTTC. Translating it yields CASSYVPSGSLRKQYF.

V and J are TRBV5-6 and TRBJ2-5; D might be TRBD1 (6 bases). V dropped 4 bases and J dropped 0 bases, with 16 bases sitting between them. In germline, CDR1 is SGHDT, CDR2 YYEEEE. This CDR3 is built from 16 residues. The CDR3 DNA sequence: TGTGCCAGCAGCCTCAGGGGCGCTCCGAACCAAGAGACCCAGTACTTC. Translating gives CASSLRGAPNQETQYF.

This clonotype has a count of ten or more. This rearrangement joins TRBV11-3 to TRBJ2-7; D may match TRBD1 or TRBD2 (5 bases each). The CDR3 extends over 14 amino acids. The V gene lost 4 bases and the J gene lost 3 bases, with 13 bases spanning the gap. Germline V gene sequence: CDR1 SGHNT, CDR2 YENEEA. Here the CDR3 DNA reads TGTGCCAGCAGCTACCCCGGGACCCACTACGAGCAGTACTTC. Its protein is CASSYPGTHYEQYF.

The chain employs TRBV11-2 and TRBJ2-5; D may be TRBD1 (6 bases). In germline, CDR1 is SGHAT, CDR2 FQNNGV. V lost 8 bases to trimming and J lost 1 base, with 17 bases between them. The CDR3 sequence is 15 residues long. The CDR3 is CASRRPGHSQETQYF. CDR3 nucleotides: TGTGCCAGCCGACGCCCGGGACACAGCCAAGAGACCCAGTACTTC.

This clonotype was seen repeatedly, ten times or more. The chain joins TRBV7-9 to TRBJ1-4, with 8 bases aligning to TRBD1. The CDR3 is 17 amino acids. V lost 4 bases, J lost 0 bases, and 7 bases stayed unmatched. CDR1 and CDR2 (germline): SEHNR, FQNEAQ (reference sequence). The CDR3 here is CASSSGQGDATNEKLFF. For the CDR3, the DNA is TGTGCCAGCAGCTCCGGACAGGGCGATGCAACTAATGAAAAACTGTTTTTT.

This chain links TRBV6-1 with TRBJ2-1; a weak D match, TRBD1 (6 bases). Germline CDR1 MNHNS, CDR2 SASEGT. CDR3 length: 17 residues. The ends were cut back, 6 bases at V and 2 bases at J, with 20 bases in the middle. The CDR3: CASRKLRGTLAYNEQFF. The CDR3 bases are TGTGCCAGCAGGAAACTAAGGGGGACCTTGGCCTACAATGAGCAGTTCTTC.

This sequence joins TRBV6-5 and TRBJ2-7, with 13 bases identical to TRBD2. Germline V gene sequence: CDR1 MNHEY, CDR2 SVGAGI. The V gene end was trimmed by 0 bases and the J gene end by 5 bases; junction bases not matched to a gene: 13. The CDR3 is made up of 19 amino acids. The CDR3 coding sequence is TGTGCCAGCAGTTACTCGGGGGGAGTGGGACTAGCGGGAATCAACGAGCAGTACTTC. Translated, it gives CASSYSGGVGLAGINEQYF.

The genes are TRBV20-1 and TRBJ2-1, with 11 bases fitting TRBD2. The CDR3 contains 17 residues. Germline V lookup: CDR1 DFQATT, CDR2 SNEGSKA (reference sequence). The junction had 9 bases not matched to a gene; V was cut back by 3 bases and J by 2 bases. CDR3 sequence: CSASTDASGGTYNEQFF. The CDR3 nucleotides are TGCAGTGCTAGCACGGACGCTAGCGGGGGGACCTACAATGAGCAGTTCTTC.

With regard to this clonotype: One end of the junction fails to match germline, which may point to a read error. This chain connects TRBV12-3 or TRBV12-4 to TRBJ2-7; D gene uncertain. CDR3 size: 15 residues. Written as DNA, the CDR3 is TGTGCCAACAGTTTACTCCTAGGACCAAATTTGGAGCAGTACTTC. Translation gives CANSLLLGPNLEQYF.

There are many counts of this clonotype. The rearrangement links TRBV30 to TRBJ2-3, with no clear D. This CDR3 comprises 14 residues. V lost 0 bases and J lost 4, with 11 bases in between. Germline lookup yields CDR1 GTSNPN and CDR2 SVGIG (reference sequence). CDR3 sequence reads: CAWSVVLGADTQYF. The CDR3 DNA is TGTGCCTGGAGTGTGGTCCTTGGGGCAGATACGCAGTATTTT.